These 14 T cell receptor beta chains share one sample of origin, sequenced in a study of blood T cell repertoires in COVID-19. Generated by immunoSEQ multiplex PCR, the TCRdb table keeps only in-frame clones and is missing some. The table shows approximately 260,000 clones, with about four fifths occurring only once. The sample comprised PBMCs or T cells enriched from blood (not recorded which). These receptor sequences come from a man in his forties or fifties who had recovered from COVID-19.

The chain is built from TRBV13 and TRBJ1-1; D may be TRBD1 (6 bases). This CDR3 region has 13 residues. Germline V CDR1 and CDR2: PRHDT, FYEKMQ (reference sequence). V lost 5 bases and J lost 7, with 14 bases in between. CDR3 protein: CASSPPHRVEAFF. CDR3 nucleotide sequence: TGTGCCAGCAGCCCCCCTCACAGGGTTGAAGCTTTCTTT. Full variable domain (rest looked up from reference TRBV13 and TRBJ1-1): AAGVIQSPRHLIKEKRETATLKCYPIPRHDTVYWYQQGPGQDPQFLISFYEKMQSDKGSIPDRFSAQQFSDYHSELNMSSLELGDSALYFCASSPPHRVEAFFGQGTRLTVV.

The chain has TRBV11-1 and TRBJ2-1; TRBD2 matches 7 bases. CDR3 length: 14 residues. The germline V gene encodes CDR1 SGHAT and CDR2 FQDESV (reference sequence). Trimming cost V 7 bases and J 5 bases; bases outside gene matches: 8. The CDR3 region is CASTPGRTHNEQFF. The CDR3 DNA follows: TGTGCCAGCACCCCCGGGAGGACCCACAATGAGCAGTTCTTC. The full variable domain, with the rest looked up from reference TRBV11-1 and TRBJ2-1, is EAEVAQSPRYKITEKSQAVAFWCDPISGHATLYWYRQILGQGPELLVQFQDESVVDDSQLPKDRFSAERLKGVDSTLKIQPAELGDSAMYLCASTPGRTHNEQFFGPGTRLTVL.

V is TRBV4-2 and J is TRBJ2-5; the D gene is possibly TRBD2 (6 bases). The CDR3 contains 15 residues. CDR1 LGHNA and CDR2 YNFKEQ come from the germline V gene. Deletions cut 7 bases from V and 0 bases from J, with 15 bases between. The CDR3 sequence is CASNPGAGYQETQYF. The CDR3 DNA reads TGTGCCAGCAACCCCGGGGCGGGGTACCAAGAGACCCAGTACTTC.

J is TRBJ1-1 and V is TRBV14; D perhaps matches TRBD1 (6 bases). V lost 2 bases, J lost 5 bases, and 9 bases lay in between. Looked up from germline, CDR1 is SGHDN and CDR2 is FVKESK. This CDR3 has 13 residues. The CDR3 nucleotides are TGTGCCAGCAGCCAACTTAGGGGGACTGAAGCTTTCTTT. It yields the protein CASSQLRGTEAFF.

The genes are TRBV28 and TRBJ1-6; D unclear. Deletions cut 7 bases from V and 4 bases from J, with 14 bases between. Germline-derived CDR1 and CDR2 are MDHEN and SYDVKM. CDR3 length: 15 amino acids. The CDR3 here is CASTPAGRYNSPLHF. CDR3 coding DNA: TGTGCCAGCACCCCGGCGGGCAGATATAATTCACCCCTCCACTTT.

This chain connects TRBV5-4 to TRBJ2-7; unclear D gene. Germline V gene data show CDR1 as SGHNT and CDR2 as YYREEE (reference sequence). The CDR3 length is 12 residues. V was clipped by 0 bases and J by 6 bases, with 7 bases between them. The DNA of the CDR3 is TGTGCCAGCAGCTTGGATTATCGCGAGCAGTACTTC. This gives the protein CASSLDYREQYF.

This clone was detected once. The chain couples TRBV3-1 (or the pseudogene TRBV3-2) to TRBJ2-4; D not resolved. Germline V gives CDR1 LGHDT, CDR2 YNNKEL (reference sequence). Trimming removed 1 base from V and 6 bases from J, with 19 bases in between. The CDR3 length is 17 residues. CDR3 loop: CASSQAGSIPCGNIQYF. The CDR3 DNA reads as TGTGCCAGCAGCCAAGCGGGTAGCATCCCCTGTGGAAACATTCAGTACTTC.

V and J are TRBV5-8 and TRBJ2-7; D might be TRBD1 (5 bases). CDR1 is SGHTS and CDR2 is YDEGEE in the germline V gene. This CDR3 spans 14 amino acids. V was cut by 0 bases and J by 4 bases, with 11 bases left in between. The CDR3 reads CASSLVAGIYEQYF. CDR3 nucleotide sequence: TGTGCCAGCAGCTTGGTGGCAGGGATATACGAGCAGTACTTC.

J is TRBJ2-7 and V is TRBV10-3; 10 bases match TRBD2. The CDR3 runs 18 residues. The J segment lost 3 bases and the V segment lost 0 bases, leaving 11 bases of the junction unmatched. Germline V gene data show CDR1 as ENHRY and CDR2 as SYGVKD. The DNA for the CDR3 is TGTGCCATCAGTGAGTCGAAGCGGGAGGGCCTTCCAAGCTACGAGCAGTACTTC. The encoded protein is CAISESKREGLPSYEQYF.

This clone showed up just a few times. This chain uses TRBV4-1 with TRBJ2-2; D is possibly TRBD2 (6 bases). Germline V gene sequence: CDR1 MGHRA, CDR2 YSYEKL. Deletions cut 5 bases from V and 1 base from J, with 14 bases between. The CDR3 spans 16 residues. CDR3: CASSTRTIENTGELFF. In DNA, the CDR3 is TGCGCCAGCAGCACACGGACTATTGAGAACACCGGGGAGCTGTTTTTT.

This clone was counted a single time. The gene calls are TRBV19 and TRBJ1-4; D gene uncertain. Trimming pared 5 bases from V and 5 bases from J, leaving 12 bases between. CDR1 and CDR2 from the germline V gene are LNHDA and SQIVND (reference sequence). The CDR3 extends over 14 amino acids. The CDR3 nucleotides read TGTGCCAGTAGTCGCCCCCCGCGAAATGAAAAACTGTTTTTT. This translates into CASSRPPRNEKLFF.

The rearrangement uses TRBV19 and TRBJ1-2; 10 nucleotides match TRBD1. Germline values: CDR1 LNHDA, CDR2 SQIVND (reference sequence). The CDR3 contains 16 residues. V lost 3 bases, J lost 4 bases, and 8 bases stayed unmatched. This CDR3 reads CASSIFPGQGSYGYTF. DNA for the CDR3: TGTGCCAGTAGTATCTTTCCGGGACAGGGGAGCTATGGCTACACCTTC.

This clone was seen ten or more times. The V gene is TRBV4-1, the J gene TRBJ2-2, with D perhaps matching TRBD1 (6 bases). CDR3 size: 14 residues. The V gene lost 0 bases and the J gene lost 8 bases, with 10 bases spanning the gap. Germline CDR1 and CDR2: MGHRA and YSYEKL. CDR3 sequence: CASSQDQGQGELFF. The DNA of the CDR3 is TGCGCCAGCAGCCAAGATCAGGGGCAGGGGGAGCTGTTTTTT.

The chain employs TRBV4-1 and TRBJ2-5; 7 bases agree with TRBD1. The CDR3 spans 15 residues. Trimming at V came to 1 base and at J to 5 bases, leaving 7 bases not matched to a gene. Looked up from germline, CDR1 is MGHRA and CDR2 is YSYEKL. The CDR3 DNA is TGCGCCAGCAGCCAAGGAGACAGGGCCGTTGAGACCCAGTACTTC. This translates into CASSQGDRAVETQYF.